What follows is one T cell receptor beta chain and its context. Its specific antigen is unknown. Base qualities are not provided; no much larger clone lies one nucleotide away. The entry originates in a study of T cells after yellow fever vaccination (dated by TCRdb to about 2019). A note on the overall study: Libraries from fractions with low cell numbers were prepared with the SMART-Seq v4 Ultra Low Input RNA kit. To follow T-cell clones before and after both primary and booster YFV17D yellow fever vaccination, bulk TCR alpha and beta repertoires underwent longitudinal sequencing. Two healthy male donors, one aged 18 to 30 and one aged 30 to 40 years, were included in the cohort. Blood was drawn at multiple timepoints before and after primary and secondary immunization, with bulk PBMC replicates and cell subsets isolated.

The germline V gene (reference sequence) specifies SGHNT as CDR1 and YYREEE as CDR2. V lost 3 bases and J lost 4 bases, and the count of bases not matched to a germline gene is 3. CDR3 length: 13 amino acids, cysteine to phenylalanine. Only CDR3 DNA remains: 39 bases, in frame from the first base. Read against the paper, the sample's treatment or condition label means: live attenuated yellow fever vaccine strain. A standard Ficoll-Paque protocol was used to isolate PBMCs from peripheral blood. Dynabeads CD4 and CD8 positive selection kits were used to isolate CD4 and CD8 T-cell fractions. TriZol was used to extract RNA from bulk PBMCs, CD4 and CD8 fractions, and dextramer-positive and dextramer-negative fractions. Summary of the overall study and its limitations: Because abundant contaminating clonotypes from the bulk population could be contained in FACS-sorted repertoires, computational filtering was required. After the booster, most clones that had expanded after primary vaccination were detected again (roughly 95% of CD4 and roughly nine tenths of CD8), suggesting broad maintenance of memory. A small fraction of clonotypes appeared in both the CD4 and CD8 compartments, likely as a result of convergent recombination. Compared with the primary T-cell response, the secondary T-cell response was faster but weaker, reaching its peak on day 5 rather than on day 15. The study included only two donors, which limits how far the findings can be generalized.

TCRdb records Illumina NovaSeq 6000 as the sequencer. TCR cDNA was synthesized by 5'RACE template switching, through which a universal primer site and unique molecular identifiers were introduced. cDNA synthesis was primed from both the TCR alpha and TCR beta constant segments. Library amplification used two PCR steps, and the second PCR step added sample barcodes and sequencing adapters. Sequencing of the libraries was done on either Illumina HiSeq 2500 (2x100 bp) or NovaSeq (2x150 bp). The paper's processing steps were these. MIGEC handled demultiplexing of reads and collapsing into UMI consensus sequences, while MiXCR performed V(D)J alignment. Clonotypes responding to the vaccine were identified with edgeR on replicate PBMC samples, with the criteria of FDR below 0.01 and a log2 fold change above 5 up to day 15. Each bulk clonotype was labeled CD4 or CD8 based on which sequenced repertoire, CD4 or CD8, contained the clonotype at higher abundance. TCRdb reprocessing: public reads trimmed at Q25 with fastp, clones called with MiXCR, in-frame beta chains kept. Rows with one shared CDR3 protein collapse into an entry with the most common genes and DNA. TCRdb, rather than the study authors, made the V and J calls. The sample includes about 300,000 distinct CDR3 sequences, with approximately 10% observed a single time. The top ten constitute over 3% of the sample.

This specimen was CD4+ T cells sorted from PBMCs, taken 5 days after the yellow fever booster vaccination. The rearranged segments are TRBV5-4 and TRBJ1-2, and TRBD1 matches 7 of the central bases. The receptor was isolated from a man younger than 35 who received the YFV17D yellow fever vaccine. The CDR3 has the sequence CASSYDRAYGYTF. The bases read TGTGCCAGCAGCTACGACAGGGCCTATGGCTACACCTTC.